This is a list of T cell receptor beta chains from one sample in a study of CD8+ T cells in alopecia areata. This table comes from immunoSEQ multiplex PCR, and its TCRdb copy is limited to in-frame clones, with some not included. The sample comprises hundreds of thousands of clones, less than 80% of which are singletons, and 0.95% to 1.5% rests with the top ten. Here the sequenced sample was CD4+ T cells sorted from blood, taken at week 0. The receptors here all came from a human donor with alopecia areata. The CDR3 runs from the conserved cysteine through the conserved F or W. The D gene is left open where the match is weak. Rows give clone size only sometimes, using once, few, many, or a class for an expanded clone.

CDR3nt | CDR3aa | v_gene | d_gene | j_gene | abundance
TGCGCCAGCAGCCAAGGTGCCACAGATACGCAGTATTTT | CASSQGATDTQYF | TRBV4-1 | NA | TRBJ2-3 | NA
TGTGCCTGGGGACAAGCCTATGGCTACACCTTC | CAWGQAYGYTF | TRBV30 | NA | TRBJ1-2 | NA
TGTGCCTGGAGAGTGGCAGACAACACTGAAGCTTTCTTT | CAWRVADNTEAFF | TRBV30 | NA | TRBJ1-1 | NA
TGCAGCGTGGTTACAGCTAACTATGGCTACACCTTC | CSVVTANYGYTF | TRBV29-1 | NA | TRBJ1-2 | NA
TGTGCCAGCAGTTTATCCCGACAGGGCACAGATACGCAGTATTTT | CASSLSRQGTDTQYF | TRBV27 | NA | TRBJ2-3 | few
TGTGCCAGCACAAGGGACAGTAATAGCAATCAGCCCCAGCATTTT | CASTRDSNSNQPQHF | TRBV6-5 | TRBD1 | TRBJ1-5 | NA
TGTGCCAGCACCTCGCTGGGGACGGCTTACAATGAGCAGTTCTTC | CASTSLGTAYNEQFF | TRBV27 | NA | TRBJ2-1 | NA
TGTGCCGGAGTCAGGGCCCAAACTACCGGGGAGCTGTTTTTT | CAGVRAQTTGELFF | TRBV30 | NA | TRBJ2-2 | once
TGTGCCAGCAGGTGGACAGGAAGCACAGATACGCAGTATTTT | CASRWTGSTDTQYF | TRBV5-6 | TRBD1 | TRBJ2-3 | NA
TGTGCCAGCAGTTTCACAGGGGGACAATCTGAGTTCTTC | CASSFTGGQSEFF | TRBV27 | TRBD1 | TRBJ2-1 | NA